The rows below give T cell receptor beta chains drawn from one sample of a study of control samples from healthy donors and cancer patients. The assay was immunoSEQ multiplex PCR, and TCRdb's table has in-frame clones only and misses some. Of about 220,000 clones listed, 85% to 95% are singletons. The sample taken for sequencing was blood. The source of these receptors is a man between 50 and 59 years old in good health. CDR3s include the opening cysteine and the closing phenylalanine or tryptophan. Each record gives: J gene, D gene, clone size, V gene, CDR3 protein, CDR3 DNA. D genes are given only for firm matches. Size is omitted from some rows. Given values are once, few, many or a class for expanded clones.

TRBJ1-2,-,-,TRBV6-5,CASSFDSHYGYTF,TGTGCCAGCAGTTTCGACAGTCACTATGGCTACACCTTC
TRBJ1-2,TRBD1,once,TRBV7-8,CASSLDNRGYGYTF,TGTGCCAGCAGCTTAGATAACAGGGGCTATGGCTACACCTTC
TRBJ1-2,-,-,TRBV4-3,CASSQDREDIRRTF,TGCGCCAGCAGCCAAGATCGCGAGGACATAAGACGCACCTTC
TRBJ2-3,-,once,TRBV7-2,CASSSWGRDTDTQYF,TGTGCCAGCAGCTCCTGGGGACGAGACACAGATACGCAGTATTTT
TRBJ1-6,-,-,TRBV6-4,CASSVPGPRLSYNSPLHF,TGTGCCAGCAGTGTCCCGGGGCCCAGACTCTCCTATAATTCACCCCTCCACTTT
TRBJ1-4,-,-,TRBV19,CASDPGTINEKLFF,TGTGCCAGTGACCCCGGGACGATTAATGAAAAACTGTTTTTT
TRBJ2-1,-,-,TRBV25-1,CASSETTNEQFF,TGTGCCAGCAGTGAAACGACGAATGAGCAGTTCTTC
TRBJ2-1,TRBD2,-,TRBV6-6,CASRQTSGVGNEQFF,TGTGCCAGCAGACAGACTAGCGGGGTTGGGAATGAGCAGTTCTTC
TRBJ1-5,-,-,TRBV4-1,CASSQDARGWDQPQHF,TGCGCCAGCAGCCAAGATGCCAGGGGCTGGGATCAGCCCCAGCATTTT
TRBJ1-1,TRBD1,-,TRBV5-1,CASRGGTEGLAEAFF,TGCGCCAGCAGGGGGGGGACAGAGGGTTTGGCTGAAGCTTTCTTT
TRBJ2-5,-,-,TRBV5-5,CASSLAGSETQYF,TGTGCCAGCAGCTTGGCCGGGTCGGAGACCCAGTACTTC
TRBJ1-1,-,-,TRBV6-5,CASSYTRHRANGAFF,TGTGCCAGCAGTTACACCAGACACAGGGCCAACGGGGCTTTCTTT
TRBJ1-1,-,-,TRBV7-3,CASSQAKNTEAFF,TGTGCCAGCAGCCAAGCGAAGAACACTGAAGCTTTCTTT
TRBJ2-2,-,-,TRBV5-1,CASEPGGGTGELFF,TGCGCCAGTGAACCCGGGGGCGGCACCGGGGAGCTGTTTTTT
TRBJ2-1,TRBD1,-,TRBV4-1,CASSQGPTGAEGEQFF,TGCGCCAGCAGCCAAGGGCCGACAGGGGCTGAGGGGGAGCAGTTCTTC
TRBJ1-1,-,-,TRBV28,CASSRLGGTLNTEAFF,TGTGCCAGCAGTCGACTCGGGGGGACCTTGAACACTGAAGCTTTCTTT
TRBJ1-2,-,-,TRBV3-1/TRBV3-2,CASSQVRGLGYTF,TGTGCCAGCAGCCAAGTTAGGGGTTTGGGCTACACCTTC
TRBJ2-5,-,-,TRBV20-1,CSASLTIQETQYF,TGCAGTGCTAGTCTGACCATACAAGAGACCCAGTACTTC
TRBJ1-5,-,-,TRBV9,CASSVAGVNQPQHF,TGTGCCAGCAGCGTGGCCGGGGTCAATCAGCCCCAGCATTTT
TRBJ2-5,TRBD2,once,TRBV6-2/TRBV6-3,CASSSTPGTSVLETQYF,TGTGCCAGCAGTTCAACTCCCGGGACTAGCGTGTTGGAGACCCAGTACTTC
TRBJ2-2,-,few,TRBV5-1,CASSLVVQVNTGELFF,TGCGCCAGCAGCTTGGTGGTACAGGTGAACACCGGGGAGCTGTTTTTT
TRBJ1-1,-,-,TRBV5-1,CASSLAAGREAFF,TGCGCCAGCAGCTTGGCTGCGGGTCGTGAAGCTTTCTTT
TRBJ2-5,-,once,TRBV15,CATKRGFQETQYF,TGTGCCACCAAGCGCGGTTTTCAAGAGACCCAGTACTTC
TRBJ1-1,-,-,TRBV4-2,CASSRIDRLNTEAFF,TGTGCCAGCAGCCGTATCGACAGGCTGAACACTGAAGCTTTCTTT
TRBJ2-2,-,-,TRBV7-9,CASSLEGTAGELFF,TGTGCCAGCAGCTTAGAGGGGACCGCCGGGGAGCTGTTTTTT
TRBJ2-5,-,-,TRBV24-1,CATSDDRSGDETQYF,TGTGCCACCAGCGATGACAGGTCAGGGGACGAGACCCAGTACTTC
TRBJ1-5,-,-,TRBV7-2,CASSLAGSRNQPQHF,TGTGCCAGCAGCTTAGCGGGAAGTCGCAATCAGCCCCAGCATTTT
TRBJ1-4,TRBD1,few,TRBV11-2,CASSLFGQGGEKLFF,TGTGCCAGCAGCTTATTCGGACAGGGTGGGGAAAAACTGTTTTTT
TRBJ1-1,TRBD1,-,TRBV28,CASRQSGRGKVQAFF,TGTGCCAGCAGGCAAAGTGGCAGGGGGAAGGTCCAAGCTTTCTTT
TRBJ1-4,-,-,TRBV5-1,CASSSTGPNEKLFF,TGCGCCAGCAGCTCGACAGGTCCTAATGAAAAACTGTTTTTT
TRBJ2-4,-,-,TRBV2,CASSGGYLGAKNIQYF,TGTGCCAGCAGTGGGGGCTACTTAGGGGCCAAAAACATTCAGTACTTC
TRBJ1-5,-,-,TRBV4-1,CASSQGGRYSNQPQHF,TGCGCCAGCAGCCAAGGAGGTCGGTATAGCAATCAGCCCCAGCATTTT
TRBJ2-1,TRBD1,-,TRBV11-3,CASSLDRGRGEQFF,TGTGCCAGCAGCTTAGACAGGGGGCGAGGTGAGCAGTTCTTC
TRBJ1-3,-,-,TRBV19,CASSTGAGNTIYF,TGTGCCAGTAGTACCGGAGCTGGAAACACCATATATTTT
TRBJ2-1,TRBD1,-,TRBV5-8,CASSRYRGHYNEQFF,TGTGCCAGCAGCCGATACAGGGGGCATTATAATGAGCAGTTCTTC
TRBJ1-5,-,once,TRBV15,CATSSLNTGPSSHF,TGTGCCACCAGCAGCTTAAATACGGGACCTTCGTCACATTTT
TRBJ1-6,TRBD1,-,TRBV4-3,CASSQERGTGPSPLHF,TGCGCCAGCAGCCAAGAGAGGGGGACAGGCCCTTCACCCCTCCACTTT
TRBJ2-1,TRBD1,-,TRBV2,CANGQGNSYNEQFF,TGTGCCAATGGACAGGGGAACTCCTACAATGAGCAGTTCTTC
TRBJ1-1,-,-,TRBV20-1,CSASEMGRLNTEAFF,TGCAGTGCTAGTGAGATGGGCAGACTGAACACTGAAGCTTTCTTT